The 9 T cell receptor beta chains below were found in one sample sequenced in a study of T cell changes during pregnancy in multiple sclerosis. Assay used: immunoSEQ multiplex PCR; TCRdb lists only in-frame clones, some missing. The sample shows approximately 13,000 clones, about nine tenths of them seen only once. Sample: CD8+ T cells from peripheral blood mononuclear cells, taken after pregnancy. Receptors were obtained from a female donor in good health, enrolled as a control in a pregnancy study.

The J gene is TRBJ1-5, the V gene TRBV4-1, with 8 bases identical to TRBD1. V gave up 3 bases and J gave up 5 bases; unmatched junction bases: 6. In germline, CDR1 is MGHRA, CDR2 YSYEKL. The length of the CDR3 is 15 residues. The CDR3 loop reads CASSQGGQGYQPQHF. The CDR3 DNA sequence: TGCGCCAGCAGCCAGGGTGGACAGGGATATCAGCCCCAGCATTTT.

This chain connects TRBV7-8 to TRBJ1-1; TRBD1 is a possible D gene (6 bases). The germline V gene encodes CDR1 SGHVS and CDR2 FQNEAQ. The CDR3 is made up of 14 amino acids. V lost 4 bases to trimming and J lost 1 base, with 10 bases between them. The CDR3 region is CASSSTGTNTEAFF. CDR3 DNA sequence: TGTGCCAGCAGCTCCACAGGGACGAACACTGAAGCTTTCTTT.

The gene calls are TRBV14 and TRBJ2-7, with D hard to call. The V end was cut by 0 bases, the J end by 5 bases, with 8 bases between. CDR3 length: 13 residues. CDR1 and CDR2 from the germline V gene are SGHDN and FVKESK. In DNA, the CDR3 is TGTGCCAGCAGCCAAGATCCTGGAGACGAGCAGTACTTC. Protein: CASSQDPGDEQYF.

The chain combines TRBV27 with TRBJ1-2, with D unresolved. The V gene's germline CDR1 is MNHEY and CDR2 SMNVEV (reference sequence). The CDR3 loop spans 13 amino acids. V lost 6 bases and J 0 bases, leaving 8 bases between the germline ends. CDR3 sequence: CASRAGTNYGYTF. DNA of the CDR3: TGTGCCAGCAGGGCGGGAACTAACTATGGCTACACCTTC.

CDR3 region: CASSEVAGSTDTQYF. CDR3 nucleotides: TGTGCCAGCAGTGAAGTTGCAGGGAGCACAGATACGCAGTATTTT. This sequence joins TRBV6-1 and TRBJ2-3, with D possibly being TRBD1 (5 bases). This CDR3 is 15 amino acids long. V shed 1 base and J shed 0 bases, with 8 bases lying between them. Germline V CDR1 and CDR2: MNHNS, SASEGT.

The chain recombines TRBV9 with TRBJ2-7; a possible D gene is TRBD2 (6 bases). Trimming stripped 4 bases from V and 1 base from J, with 18 bases between. CDR1 SGDLS and CDR2 YYNGEE come from the germline V gene. This CDR3 region has 16 residues. The CDR3 DNA reads as TGTGCCAGCAGCCCTCCGGAGGGTAGCGTGTCCTACGAGCAGTACTTC. Residues: CASSPPEGSVSYEQYF.

The V call is TRBV7-9, the J call TRBJ2-3; D is unclear. The V and J ends lost 8 bases and 1 base respectively, with 7 bases between them. The CDR3 sequence is 12 residues long. CDR1 SEHNR and CDR2 FQNEAQ come from the germline V gene (reference sequence). The DNA for the CDR3 is TGTGCCAGCCAGGTTGGCACAGATACGCAGTATTTT. Its translation is CASQVGTDTQYF.

Here the CDR3 reads CASSLGGTGSYEQYF. CDR3 sequence (DNA): TGTGCCAGCAGCTTAGGGGGGACAGGGTCCTACGAGCAGTACTTC. V is TRBV7-6 and J is TRBJ2-7; 9 bases align to TRBD1. V was clipped by 1 base and J by 1 base; unmatched bases: 2. The CDR3 has 15 residues. Germline V gene data show CDR1 as SGHVS and CDR2 as FNYEAQ.

The rearrangement joins TRBV6-4 to TRBJ2-3; the D gene is possibly TRBD2 (5 bases). The CDR3 is 14 amino acids. The V gene lost 0 bases and the J gene lost 2 bases, with 6 bases spanning the gap. The V gene's germline CDR1 is MRHNA and CDR2 SNTAGT. The CDR3 DNA sequence: TGTGCCAGCAGTGACTCGGAGGACACAGATACGCAGTATTTT. It codes for CASSDSEDTDTQYF.